This TCR beta chain was captured in a study of CD8 T cells in Susac syndrome. RNA was extracted with the RNeasy kit, and a quantity of roughly 0.45 to 1 ug was reverse transcribed using random hexamers. TCRdb passed the immunoSEQ multiplex PCR reads through MiXCR, listing each CDR3 protein once. The sample lists 200,000 to 300,000 distinct CDR3 sequences; 93% were seen once. This receptor was taken from a human donor with multiple sclerosis. Sequenced sample: CD4+ T cells from PBMCs.

The CDR3 DNA follows: TGTGCCAGCAGCGTAGCGGGGAGTCAAGAGACCCAGTACTTC. This translates into CASSVAGSQETQYF. The chain links TRBV9 to TRBJ2-5, with D possibly matching TRBD2 (5 bases). This CDR3 is 14 amino acids long. Per germline, CDR1 SGDLS and CDR2 YYNGEE. The V and J ends lost 0 bases and 2 bases respectively, with 8 bases between them.